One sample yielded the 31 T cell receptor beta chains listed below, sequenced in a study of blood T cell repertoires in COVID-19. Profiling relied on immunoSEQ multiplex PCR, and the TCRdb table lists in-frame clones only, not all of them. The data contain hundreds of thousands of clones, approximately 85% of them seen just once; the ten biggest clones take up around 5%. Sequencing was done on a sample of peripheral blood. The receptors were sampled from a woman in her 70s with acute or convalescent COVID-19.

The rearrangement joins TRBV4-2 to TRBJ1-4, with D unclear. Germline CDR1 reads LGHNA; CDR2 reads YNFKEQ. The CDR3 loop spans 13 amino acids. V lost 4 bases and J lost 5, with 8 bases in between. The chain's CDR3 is CASSRTPNEKLFF. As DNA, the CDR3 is TGTGCCAGCAGCCGTACACCAAATGAAAAACTGTTTTTT.

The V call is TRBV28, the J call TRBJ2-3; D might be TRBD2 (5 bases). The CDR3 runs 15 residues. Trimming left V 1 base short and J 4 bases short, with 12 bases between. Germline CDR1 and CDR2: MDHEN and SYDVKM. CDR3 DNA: TGTGCCAGCAGTTTATCGCTAGCCGGCGCAGATACGCAGTATTTT. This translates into CASSLSLAGADTQYF.

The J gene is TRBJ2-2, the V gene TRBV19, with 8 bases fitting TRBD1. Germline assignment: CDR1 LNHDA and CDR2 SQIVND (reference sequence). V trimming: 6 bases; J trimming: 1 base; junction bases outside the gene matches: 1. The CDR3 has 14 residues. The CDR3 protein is CASSGQGNTGELFF. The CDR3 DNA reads TGTGCCAGTAGCGGACAGGGGAACACCGGGGAGCTGTTTTTT.

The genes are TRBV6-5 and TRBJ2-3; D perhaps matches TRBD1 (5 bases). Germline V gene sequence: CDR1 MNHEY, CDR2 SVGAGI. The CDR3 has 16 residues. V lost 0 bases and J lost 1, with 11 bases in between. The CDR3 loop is CASSYSTQGGTDTQYF. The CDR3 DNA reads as TGTGCCAGCAGTTACTCGACCCAAGGGGGCACAGATACGCAGTATTTT.

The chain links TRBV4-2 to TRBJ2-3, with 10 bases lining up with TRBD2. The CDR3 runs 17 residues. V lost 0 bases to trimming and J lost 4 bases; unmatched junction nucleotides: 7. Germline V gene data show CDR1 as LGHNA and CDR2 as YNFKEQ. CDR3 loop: CASSQEGPSGGADTQYF. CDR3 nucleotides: TGTGCCAGCAGCCAAGAAGGGCCCAGCGGGGGGGCAGATACGCAGTATTTT.

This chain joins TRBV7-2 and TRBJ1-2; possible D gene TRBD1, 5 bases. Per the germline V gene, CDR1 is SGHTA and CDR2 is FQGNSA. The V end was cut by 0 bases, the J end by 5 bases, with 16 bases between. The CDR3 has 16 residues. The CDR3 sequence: CASSLAVLTDLYGYTF. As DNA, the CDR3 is TGTGCCAGCAGCTTAGCGGTTTTGACAGACCTATATGGCTACACCTTC.

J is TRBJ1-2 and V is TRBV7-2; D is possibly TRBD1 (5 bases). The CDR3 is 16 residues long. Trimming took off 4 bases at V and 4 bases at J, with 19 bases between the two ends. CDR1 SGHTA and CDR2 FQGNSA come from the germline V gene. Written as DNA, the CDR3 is TGTGCCAGCAGCTCCACACCCCCGACAGACTCCTATGGCTACACCTTC. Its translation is CASSSTPPTDSYGYTF.

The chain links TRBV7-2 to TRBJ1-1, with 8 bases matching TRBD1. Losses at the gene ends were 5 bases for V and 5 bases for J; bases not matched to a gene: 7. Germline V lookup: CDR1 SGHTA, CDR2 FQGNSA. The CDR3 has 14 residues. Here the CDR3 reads CASSNQGAGTEAFF. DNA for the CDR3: TGTGCCAGCAGCAACCAGGGGGCGGGAACTGAAGCTTTCTTT. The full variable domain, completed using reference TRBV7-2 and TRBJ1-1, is GAGVSQSPSNKVTEKGKDVELRCDPISGHTALYWYRQSLGQGLEFLIYFQGNSAPDKSGLPSDRFSAERTGGSVSTLTIQRTQQEDSAVYLCASSNQGAGTEAFFGQGTRLTVV.

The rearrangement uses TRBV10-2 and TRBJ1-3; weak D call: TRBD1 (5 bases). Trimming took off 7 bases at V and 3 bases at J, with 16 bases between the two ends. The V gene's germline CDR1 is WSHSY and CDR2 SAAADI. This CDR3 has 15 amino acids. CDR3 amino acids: CASTSAGLGGNTIYF. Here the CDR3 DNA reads TGCGCCAGCACCTCAGCAGGGTTAGGTGGAAACACCATATATTTT.

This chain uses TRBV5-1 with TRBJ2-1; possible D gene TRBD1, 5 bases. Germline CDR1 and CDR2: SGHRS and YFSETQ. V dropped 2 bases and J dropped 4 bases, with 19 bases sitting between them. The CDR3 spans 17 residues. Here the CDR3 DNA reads TGCGCCAGCAGCTTCGTTTCAAGGGGAACTTCTTACAATGAGCAGTTCTTC. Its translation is CASSFVSRGTSYNEQFF. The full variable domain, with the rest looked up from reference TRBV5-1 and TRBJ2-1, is KAGVTQTPRYLIKTRGQQVTLSCSPISGHRSVSWYQQTPGQGLQFLFEYFSETQRNKGNFPGRFSGRQFSNSRSEMNVSTLELGDSALYLCASSFVSRGTSYNEQFFGPGTRLTVL.

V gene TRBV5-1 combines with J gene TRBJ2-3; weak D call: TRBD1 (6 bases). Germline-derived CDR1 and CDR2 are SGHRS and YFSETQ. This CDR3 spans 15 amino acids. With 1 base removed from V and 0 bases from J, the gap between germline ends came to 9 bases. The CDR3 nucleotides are TGCGCCAGCAGCTTGTTACAGGGTAGCACAGATACGCAGTATTTT. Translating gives CASSLLQGSTDTQYF.

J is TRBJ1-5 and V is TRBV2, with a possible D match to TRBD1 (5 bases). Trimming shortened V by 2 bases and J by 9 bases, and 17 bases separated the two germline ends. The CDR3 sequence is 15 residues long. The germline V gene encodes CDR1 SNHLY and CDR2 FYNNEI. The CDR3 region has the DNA TGTGCCAGCAGTGAAACCGGTAGGGGCGCAGGGCCCCAGCATTTT. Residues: CASSETGRGAGPQHF.

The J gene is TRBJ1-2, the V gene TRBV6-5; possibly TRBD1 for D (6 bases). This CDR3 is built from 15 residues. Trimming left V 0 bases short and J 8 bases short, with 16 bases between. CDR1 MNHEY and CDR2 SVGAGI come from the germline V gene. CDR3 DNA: TGTGCCAGCAGTTACTCGGGGTCAGGGGCGCTCGGCTACACCTTC. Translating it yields CASSYSGSGALGYTF.

The DNA of the CDR3 is TGTGCCAGCAGTCGGGGACAGTATAGCAATCAGCCCCAGCATTTT. This encodes CASSRGQYSNQPQHF. The chain employs TRBV5-6 and TRBJ1-5; 7 bases are a match to TRBD1. V lost 5 bases and J lost 0; bases outside the gene matches: 5. Germline CDR1 reads SGHDT; CDR2 reads YYEEEE. This CDR3 is 15 amino acids long. The full variable domain, with the rest looked up from reference TRBV5-6 and TRBJ1-5, is DAGVTQSPTHLIKTRGQQVTLRCSPKSGHDTVSWYQQALGQGPQFIFQYYEEEERQRGNFPDRFSGHQFPNYSSELNVNALLLGDSALYLCASSRGQYSNQPQHFGDGTRLSIL.

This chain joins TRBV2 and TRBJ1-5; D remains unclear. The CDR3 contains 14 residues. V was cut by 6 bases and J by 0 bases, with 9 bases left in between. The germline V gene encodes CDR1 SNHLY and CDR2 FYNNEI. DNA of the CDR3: TGTGCCAGCAGCCAGGACTTTAGCAATCAGCCCCAGCATTTT. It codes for CASSQDFSNQPQHF.

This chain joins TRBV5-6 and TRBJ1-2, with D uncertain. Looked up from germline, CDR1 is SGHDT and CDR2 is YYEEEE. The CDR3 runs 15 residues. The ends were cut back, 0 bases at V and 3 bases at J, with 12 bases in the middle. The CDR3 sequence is CASSLAVRRDYGYTF. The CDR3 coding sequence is TGTGCCAGCAGCTTGGCCGTGCGGAGGGACTATGGCTACACCTTC.

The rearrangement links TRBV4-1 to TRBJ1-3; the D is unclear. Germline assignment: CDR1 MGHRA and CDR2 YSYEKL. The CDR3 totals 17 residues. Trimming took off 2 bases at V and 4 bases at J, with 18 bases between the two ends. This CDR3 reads CASSQYHQPESGNTIYF. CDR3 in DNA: TGCGCCAGCAGCCAATACCACCAGCCGGAGTCGGGAAACACCATATATTTT.

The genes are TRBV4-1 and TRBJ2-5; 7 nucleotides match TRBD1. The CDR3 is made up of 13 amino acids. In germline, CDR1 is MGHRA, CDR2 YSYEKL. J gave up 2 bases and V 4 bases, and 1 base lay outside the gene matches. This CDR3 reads CASSRQGQETQYF. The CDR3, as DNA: TGCGCCAGCAGCCGACAGGGACAAGAGACCCAGTACTTC.

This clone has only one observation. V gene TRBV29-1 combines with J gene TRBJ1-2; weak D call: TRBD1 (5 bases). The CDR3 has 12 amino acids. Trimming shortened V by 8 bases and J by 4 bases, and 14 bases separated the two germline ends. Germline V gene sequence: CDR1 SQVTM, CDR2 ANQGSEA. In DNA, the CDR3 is TGCAGCTCGGATGGGGGGGGCTATGGCTACACCTTC. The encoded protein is CSSDGGGYGYTF.

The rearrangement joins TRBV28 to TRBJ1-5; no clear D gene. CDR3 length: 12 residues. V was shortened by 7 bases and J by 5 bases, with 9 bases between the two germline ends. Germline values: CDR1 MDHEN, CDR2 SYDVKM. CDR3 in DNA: TGTGCCAGCAAAGCCTCGGATCAGCCCCAGCATTTT. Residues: CASKASDQPQHF.

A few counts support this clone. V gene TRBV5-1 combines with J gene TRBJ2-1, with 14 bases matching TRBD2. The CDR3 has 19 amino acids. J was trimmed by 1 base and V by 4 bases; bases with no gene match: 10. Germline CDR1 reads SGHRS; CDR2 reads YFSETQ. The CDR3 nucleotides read TGCGCCAGCAGCCCCCCTGGGACTAGCGGGGGTCGATCCTACAATGAGCAGTTCTTC. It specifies CASSPPGTSGGRSYNEQFF.

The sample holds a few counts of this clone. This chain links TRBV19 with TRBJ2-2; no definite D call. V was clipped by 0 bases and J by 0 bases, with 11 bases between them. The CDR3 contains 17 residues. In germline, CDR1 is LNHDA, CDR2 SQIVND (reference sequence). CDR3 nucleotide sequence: TGTGCCAGTAGTATAGAAAGCCTACTGGCGAACACCGGGGAGCTGTTTTTT. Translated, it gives CASSIESLLANTGELFF.

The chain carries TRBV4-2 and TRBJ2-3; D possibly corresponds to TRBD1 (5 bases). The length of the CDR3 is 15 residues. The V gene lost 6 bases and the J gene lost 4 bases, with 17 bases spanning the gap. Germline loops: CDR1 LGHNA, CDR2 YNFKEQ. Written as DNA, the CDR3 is TGTGCCAGCAGTCCTGCCCAGGGTAGTCCAGATACGCAGTATTTT. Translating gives CASSPAQGSPDTQYF.

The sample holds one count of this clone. CDR3 DNA: TGTGCCAGCAGCTCGCCCTTGGGGGGAAGGGGCTACACCTTC. This sequence encodes CASSSPLGGRGYTF. The chain employs TRBV11-1 and TRBJ1-2, with D maybe TRBD1 (5 bases). V was pared by 4 bases and J by 8 bases, with 17 bases between. The CDR3 sequence is 14 residues long. Germline V gives CDR1 SGHAT, CDR2 FQDESV (reference sequence).

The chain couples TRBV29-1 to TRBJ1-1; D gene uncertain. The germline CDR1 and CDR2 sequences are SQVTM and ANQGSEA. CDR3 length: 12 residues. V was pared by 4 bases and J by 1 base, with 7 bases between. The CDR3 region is CSVARKNTEAFF. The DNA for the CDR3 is TGCAGCGTTGCGCGGAAGAACACTGAAGCTTTCTTT.

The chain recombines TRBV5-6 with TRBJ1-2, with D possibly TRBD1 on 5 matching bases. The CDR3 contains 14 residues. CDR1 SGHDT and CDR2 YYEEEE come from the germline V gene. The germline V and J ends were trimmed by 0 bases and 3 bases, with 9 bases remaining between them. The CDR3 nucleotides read TGTGCCAGCAGCTTGGGGGGCAGGGACTATGGCTACACCTTC. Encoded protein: CASSLGGRDYGYTF. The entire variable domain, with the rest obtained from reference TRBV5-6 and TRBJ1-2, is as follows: DAGVTQSPTHLIKTRGQQVTLRCSPKSGHDTVSWYQQALGQGPQFIFQYYEEEERQRGNFPDRFSGHQFPNYSSELNVNALLLGDSALYLCASSLGGRDYGYTFGSGTRLTVV.

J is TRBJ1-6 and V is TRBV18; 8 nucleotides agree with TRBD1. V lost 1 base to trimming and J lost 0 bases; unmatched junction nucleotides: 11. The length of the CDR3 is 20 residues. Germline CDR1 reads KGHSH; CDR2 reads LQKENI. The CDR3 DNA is TGTGCCAGCTCACCACGGCCCTGGACAGGGACGAGCTCCTATAATTCACCCCTCCACTTT. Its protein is CASSPRPWTGTSSYNSPLHF.

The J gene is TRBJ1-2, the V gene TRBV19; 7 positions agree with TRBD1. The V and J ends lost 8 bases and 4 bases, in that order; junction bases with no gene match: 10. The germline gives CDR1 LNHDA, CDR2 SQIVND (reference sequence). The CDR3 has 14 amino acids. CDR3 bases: TGTGCCAGTGGAGCGGGTCAGGGGGGCTATGGCTACACCTTC. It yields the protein CASGAGQGGYGYTF. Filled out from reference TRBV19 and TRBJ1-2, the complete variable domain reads DGGITQSPKYLFRKEGQNVTLSCEQNLNHDAMYWYRQDPGQGLRLIYYSQIVNDFQKGDIAEGYSVSREKKESFPLTVTSAQKNPTAFYLCASGAGQGGYGYTFGSGTRLTVV.

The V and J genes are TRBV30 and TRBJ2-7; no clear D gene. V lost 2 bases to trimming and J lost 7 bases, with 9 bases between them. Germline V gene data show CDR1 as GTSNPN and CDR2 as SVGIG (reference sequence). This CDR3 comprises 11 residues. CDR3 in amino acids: CAWSPEAEQYF. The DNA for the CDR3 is TGTGCCTGGAGTCCTGAGGCGGAGCAGTACTTC. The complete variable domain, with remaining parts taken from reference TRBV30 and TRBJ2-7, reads SQTIHQWPATLVQPVGSPLSLECTVEGTSNPNLYWYRQAAGRGLQLLFYSVGIGQISSEVPQNLSASRPQDRQFILSSKKLLLSDSGFYLCAWSPEAEQYFGPGTRLTVT.

The CDR3 nucleotides read TGTGCCAGCAGCTTGGTGGGCACAAACTATGGCTACACCTTC. Protein product: CASSLVGTNYGYTF. This chain connects TRBV5-4 to TRBJ1-2; D is uncertain. CDR1 and CDR2 from the germline V gene are SGHNT and YYREEE (reference sequence). The CDR3 is made up of 14 amino acids. Trimming stripped 0 bases from V and 2 bases from J, with 8 bases between. Supplemented by reference TRBV5-4 and TRBJ1-2, the full variable domain reads ETGVTQSPTHLIKTRGQQVTLRCSSQSGHNTVSWYQQALGQGPQFIFQYYREEENGRGNFPPRFSGLQFPNYSSELNVNALELDDSALYLCASSLVGTNYGYTFGSGTRLTVV.

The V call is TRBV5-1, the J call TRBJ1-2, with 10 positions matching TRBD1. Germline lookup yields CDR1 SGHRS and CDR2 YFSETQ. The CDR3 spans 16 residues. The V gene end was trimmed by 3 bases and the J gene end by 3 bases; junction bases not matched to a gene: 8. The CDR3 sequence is CASSSRDRGHDYGYTF. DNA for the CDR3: TGCGCCAGCAGCTCCCGGGACAGGGGACATGACTATGGCTACACCTTC.